These T cell receptor beta chains were read from a single sample in a study of OX40 agonist ivuxolimab in advanced cancers. Assay used: immunoSEQ multiplex PCR; TCRdb lists only in-frame clones, some missing. The sample shows tens of thousands of clones, about 88% of them seen only once. Sample: CD4+ or CD8+ T cells sorted from blood, taken in a trial of the OX40 agonist ivuxolimab. The receptors come from an adult with an advanced solid tumor such as melanoma, head and neck, liver or kidney cancer. Both conserved end residues are part of each CDR3. The order of the fields is clone size, V gene, D gene, J gene, CDR3 protein. D genes are given only for firm matches. Expanded clones are given a class, and other clones once, few, many or no size at all.

clone size: .
V gene: TRBV9
D gene: TRBD2
J gene: TRBJ2-5
CDR3 protein: CASSVGLAGGRGETQYF

clone size: few
V gene: TRBV2
D gene: .
J gene: TRBJ1-5
CDR3 protein: CASSADNQPQHF

clone size: .
V gene: TRBV2
D gene: .
J gene: TRBJ1-3
CDR3 protein: CASSDDGRRGGGNTIYF

clone size: .
V gene: TRBV5-6
D gene: .
J gene: TRBJ1-1
CDR3 protein: CASSPRDFRQAFF

clone size: .
V gene: TRBV14
D gene: TRBD2
J gene: TRBJ2-7
CDR3 protein: CASSWTSGSYEQYF

clone size: .
V gene: TRBV20-1
D gene: .
J gene: TRBJ1-3
CDR3 protein: CSARIGNTIYF

clone size: .
V gene: TRBV10-3
D gene: .
J gene: TRBJ2-5
CDR3 protein: CAISAGQAFETQYF

clone size: .
V gene: TRBV18
D gene: .
J gene: TRBJ2-5
CDR3 protein: CASAEVEETQYF

clone size: .
V gene: TRBV2
D gene: TRBD1
J gene: TRBJ2-7
CDR3 protein: CASSPDRGSPEQYF

clone size: once
V gene: TRBV5-1
D gene: .
J gene: TRBJ1-1
CDR3 protein: CASSWAQGRNTEAFF

clone size: .
V gene: TRBV6-5
D gene: .
J gene: TRBJ1-1
CDR3 protein: CASRFFTGTEAFF

clone size: .
V gene: TRBV14
D gene: TRBD2
J gene: TRBJ2-3
CDR3 protein: CASSQEIPPGLAGLEGSDTQYF

clone size: .
V gene: TRBV5-1
D gene: .
J gene: TRBJ2-1
CDR3 protein: CASDTWGLGNNEQFF

clone size: .
V gene: TRBV19
D gene: .
J gene: TRBJ1-2
CDR3 protein: CASSPQGVRGYTF

clone size: .
V gene: TRBV19
D gene: TRBD1
J gene: TRBJ1-4
CDR3 protein: CASSIAGQPRKLFF

clone size: .
V gene: TRBV2
D gene: .
J gene: TRBJ1-5
CDR3 protein: CASSVGQPQHF

clone size: .
V gene: TRBV2
D gene: TRBD2
J gene: TRBJ2-7
CDR3 protein: CASSVIAGGAVYEQYF

clone size: .
V gene: TRBV7-2
D gene: TRBD2
J gene: TRBJ2-5
CDR3 protein: CASSTRTSGGGETQYF

clone size: .
V gene: TRBV7-9
D gene: .
J gene: TRBJ2-3
CDR3 protein: CASSRDSSTDTQYF

clone size: .
V gene: TRBV4-3
D gene: TRBD2
J gene: TRBJ2-3
CDR3 protein: CASSLETSGGGDTQYF

clone size: .
V gene: TRBV5-1
D gene: .
J gene: TRBJ1-3
CDR3 protein: CASSLMGASGNTIYF

clone size: .
V gene: TRBV30
D gene: .
J gene: TRBJ1-1
CDR3 protein: CAWSVPGRTSGFF

clone size: .
V gene: TRBV4-1
D gene: .
J gene: TRBJ2-5
CDR3 protein: CASSQGQVQGGPQETQYF

clone size: .
V gene: TRBV7-6
D gene: TRBD1
J gene: TRBJ2-6
CDR3 protein: CASSSTGGAGANVLTF

clone size: .
V gene: TRBV7-2
D gene: .
J gene: TRBJ2-4
CDR3 protein: CASSLRQGENIQYF

clone size: .
V gene: TRBV19
D gene: .
J gene: TRBJ2-7
CDR3 protein: CASSRYGGPYEQYF

clone size: once
V gene: TRBV27
D gene: TRBD2
J gene: TRBJ2-1
CDR3 protein: CASSSALLAGSSYNEQFF

clone size: .
V gene: TRBV7-3
D gene: .
J gene: TRBJ2-5
CDR3 protein: CASSLQGAQETQYF

clone size: .
V gene: TRBV7-8
D gene: .
J gene: TRBJ1-5
CDR3 protein: CASSPQAGYQPQHF

clone size: .
V gene: TRBV19
D gene: .
J gene: TRBJ2-7
CDR3 protein: CASSWDGETSYEQYF

clone size: .
V gene: TRBV30
D gene: .
J gene: TRBJ1-5
CDR3 protein: CAWSLRGIGSNQPQHF

clone size: once
V gene: TRBV19
D gene: .
J gene: TRBJ2-3
CDR3 protein: CASRNLGAGDTQYF

clone size: .
V gene: TRBV11-3
D gene: TRBD1
J gene: TRBJ2-7
CDR3 protein: CASTGTGTGRYEQYF

clone size: once
V gene: TRBV7-9
D gene: .
J gene: TRBJ1-1
CDR3 protein: CASSPLMGNPEAFF

clone size: .
V gene: TRBV6-5
D gene: .
J gene: TRBJ1-2
CDR3 protein: CASSPNGQGGYGYTF

clone size: .
V gene: TRBV4-2
D gene: .
J gene: TRBJ1-5
CDR3 protein: CASSQGGSTGQPQHF

clone size: .
V gene: TRBV28
D gene: .
J gene: TRBJ1-1
CDR3 protein: CASSSPSGLGTEAFF

clone size: .
V gene: TRBV6-5
D gene: .
J gene: TRBJ2-7
CDR3 protein: CASRAGTLLGEQYF

clone size: .
V gene: TRBV2
D gene: .
J gene: TRBJ1-5
CDR3 protein: CASSDQGGSQNQPQHF

clone size: .
V gene: TRBV6-5
D gene: .
J gene: TRBJ2-1
CDR3 protein: CASRKIAENEQFF

clone size: once
V gene: TRBV15
D gene: TRBD1
J gene: TRBJ2-1
CDR3 protein: CATSRDLKVGQGQFF

clone size: .
V gene: TRBV5-1
D gene: .
J gene: TRBJ2-7
CDR3 protein: CASGTGVSYEQYF

clone size: .
V gene: TRBV9
D gene: .
J gene: TRBJ2-3
CDR3 protein: CASSPSSRRVTDTQYF

clone size: .
V gene: TRBV2
D gene: .
J gene: TRBJ2-2
CDR3 protein: CASSVRSGELFF

clone size: .
V gene: TRBV20-1
D gene: .
J gene: TRBJ1-1
CDR3 protein: CSARDETVAFF

clone size: .
V gene: TRBV9
D gene: TRBD1
J gene: TRBJ1-3
CDR3 protein: CASSVAPHDRAPNTIYF

clone size: .
V gene: TRBV10-3
D gene: .
J gene: TRBJ1-3
CDR3 protein: CAISDLASGNTIYF

clone size: .
V gene: TRBV6-1
D gene: TRBD1
J gene: TRBJ1-4
CDR3 protein: CASSDSDRVGEKLFF

clone size: .
V gene: TRBV19
D gene: TRBD1
J gene: TRBJ1-5
CDR3 protein: CASRSRDRRVQPQHF

clone size: .
V gene: TRBV28
D gene: .
J gene: TRBJ2-1
CDR3 protein: CASSLSLAHEQFF

clone size: .
V gene: TRBV10-1
D gene: .
J gene: TRBJ2-2
CDR3 protein: CASSRLAADTGELFF

clone size: .
V gene: TRBV6-6
D gene: TRBD1
J gene: TRBJ2-7
CDR3 protein: CASSEGQAQSTKQYF

clone size: .
V gene: TRBV15
D gene: .
J gene: TRBJ1-2
CDR3 protein: CATSRDRIGRDYGYTF